This record concerns one T cell receptor beta chain sequence. The sample comes from a study of metastatic and nonmetastatic thyroid tumors. In the original processing: Across clinicopathological groups, CDR3 differences served as the basis for building a distant-metastasis classifier for papillary thyroid cancer. TCRdb re-processed the PCR reads through MiXCR. TCRdb assigned the V and J calls; the authors' analysis was not used. The sample holds 8,000 to 8,500 clones; approximately 40% are singletons and the top ten take 30% to 40%. After removal of 10 bases from V and 3 bases from J, the junction contained 3 bases not matched to a gene. Germline-derived CDR1 and CDR2 are LGHNA and YSLEER. The CDR3 is 11 amino acids. There were no patients who had received any treatment before thyroid surgery.

The chain uses TRBV4-3 and TRBJ2-7; TRBD1 matches 7 bases. The TCR comes from a male donor with papillary thyroid cancer or a benign thyroid nodule (not recorded which). Some clones in this sample may be carry-over from other donors' samples. Input material: tumor tissue. CDR3 region: CATGDSYEQYF. The CDR3 DNA follows: TGCGCCACCGGGGACAGCTACGAGCAGTACTTC.